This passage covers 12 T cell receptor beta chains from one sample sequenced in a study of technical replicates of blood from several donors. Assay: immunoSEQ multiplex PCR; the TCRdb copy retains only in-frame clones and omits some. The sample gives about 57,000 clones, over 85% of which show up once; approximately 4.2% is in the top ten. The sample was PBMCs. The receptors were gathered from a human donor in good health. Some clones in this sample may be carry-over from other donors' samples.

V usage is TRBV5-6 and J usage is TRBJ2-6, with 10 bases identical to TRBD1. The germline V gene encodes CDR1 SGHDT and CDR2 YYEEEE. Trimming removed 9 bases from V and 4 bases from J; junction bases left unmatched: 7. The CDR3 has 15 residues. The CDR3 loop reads CATWTGGRGANVLTF. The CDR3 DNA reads TGTGCCACTTGGACAGGGGGGAGGGGGGCCAACGTCCTGACTTTC.

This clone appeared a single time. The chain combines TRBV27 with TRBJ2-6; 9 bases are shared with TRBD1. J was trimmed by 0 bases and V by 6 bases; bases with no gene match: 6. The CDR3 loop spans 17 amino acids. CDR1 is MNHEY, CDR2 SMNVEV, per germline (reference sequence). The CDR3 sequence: CASRWDRASSGANVLTF. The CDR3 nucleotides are TGTGCCAGCAGGTGGGACAGGGCCTCCTCTGGGGCCAACGTCCTGACTTTC.

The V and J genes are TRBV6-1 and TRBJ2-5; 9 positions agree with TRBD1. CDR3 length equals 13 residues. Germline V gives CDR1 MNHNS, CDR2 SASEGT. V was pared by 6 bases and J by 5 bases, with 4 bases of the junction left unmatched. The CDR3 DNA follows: TGTGCCAGCAGAAATGACAGGGGGGAGACCCAGTACTTC. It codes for CASRNDRGETQYF.

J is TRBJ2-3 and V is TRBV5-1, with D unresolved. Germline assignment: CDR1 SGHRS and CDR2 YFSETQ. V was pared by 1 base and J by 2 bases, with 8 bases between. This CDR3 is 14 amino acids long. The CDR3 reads CASSLPHSTDTQYF. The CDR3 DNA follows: TGCGCCAGCAGCTTGCCCCATTCCACAGATACGCAGTATTTT.

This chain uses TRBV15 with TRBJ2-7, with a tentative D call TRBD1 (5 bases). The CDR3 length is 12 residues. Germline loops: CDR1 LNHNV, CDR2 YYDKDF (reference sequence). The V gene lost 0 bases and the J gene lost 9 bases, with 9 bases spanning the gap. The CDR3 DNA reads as TGTGCCACCAGCAGAGACCAGGGCGCGCAGTACTTC. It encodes CATSRDQGAQYF.

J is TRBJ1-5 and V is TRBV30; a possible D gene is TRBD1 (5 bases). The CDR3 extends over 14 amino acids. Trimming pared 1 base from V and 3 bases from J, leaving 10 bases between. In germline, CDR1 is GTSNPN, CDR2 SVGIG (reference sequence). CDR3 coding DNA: TGTGCCTGGAGTGAGGGGCATTTCAATCAGCCCCAGCATTTT. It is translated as CAWSEGHFNQPQHF. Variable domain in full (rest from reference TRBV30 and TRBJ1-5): SQTIHQWPATLVQPVGSPLSLECTVEGTSNPNLYWYRQAAGRGLQLLFYSVGIGQISSEVPQNLSASRPQDRQFILSSKKLLLSDSGFYLCAWSEGHFNQPQHFGDGTRLSIL.

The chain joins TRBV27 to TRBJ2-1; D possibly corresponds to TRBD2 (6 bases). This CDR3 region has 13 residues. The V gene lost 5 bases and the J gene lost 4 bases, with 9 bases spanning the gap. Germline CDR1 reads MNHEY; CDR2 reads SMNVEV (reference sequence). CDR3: CASSIAEYNEQFF. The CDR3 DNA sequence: TGTGCCAGCAGTATAGCGGAGTACAATGAGCAGTTCTTC.

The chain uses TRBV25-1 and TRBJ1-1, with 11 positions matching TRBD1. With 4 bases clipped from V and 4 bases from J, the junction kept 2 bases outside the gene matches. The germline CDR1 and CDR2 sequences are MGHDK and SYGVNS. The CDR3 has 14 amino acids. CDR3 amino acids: CASSVGTGGTEAFF. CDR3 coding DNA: TGTGCCAGCAGTGTGGGGACAGGGGGCACTGAAGCTTTCTTT.

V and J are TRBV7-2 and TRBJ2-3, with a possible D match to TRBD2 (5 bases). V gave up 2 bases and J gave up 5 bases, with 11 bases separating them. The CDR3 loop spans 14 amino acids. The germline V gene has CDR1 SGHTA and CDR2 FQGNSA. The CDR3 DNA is TGTGCCAGCAGCTTACGAGGACTTGAAGATACGCAGTATTTT. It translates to CASSLRGLEDTQYF.

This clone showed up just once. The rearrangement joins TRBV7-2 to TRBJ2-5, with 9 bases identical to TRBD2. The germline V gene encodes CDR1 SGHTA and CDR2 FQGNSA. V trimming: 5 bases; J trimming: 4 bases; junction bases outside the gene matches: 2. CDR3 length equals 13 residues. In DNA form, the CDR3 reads TGTGCCAGCAGCGGGCGGGGGGGAGAGACCCAGTACTTC. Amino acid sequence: CASSGRGGETQYF.

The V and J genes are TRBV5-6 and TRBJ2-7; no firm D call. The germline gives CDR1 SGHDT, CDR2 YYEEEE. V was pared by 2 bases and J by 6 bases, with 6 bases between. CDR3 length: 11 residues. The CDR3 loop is CASSFGGEQYF. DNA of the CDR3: TGTGCCAGCAGCTTCGGTGGCGAGCAGTACTTC.

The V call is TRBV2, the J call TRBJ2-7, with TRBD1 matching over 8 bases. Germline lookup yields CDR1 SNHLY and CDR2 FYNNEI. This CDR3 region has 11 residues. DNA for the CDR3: TGTGTATCGGGACAGGTCTTCGAGCAGTACTTC. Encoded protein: CVSGQVFEQYF.